What follows is one T cell receptor beta chain and its context. This sample was included in a study of blood T cell repertoires in COVID-19. Study summary: Sample material is recorded as cDNA or gDNA derived from T cells, B-cell-depleted T cells, or PBMCs.

This table comes from immunoSEQ multiplex PCR, and its TCRdb copy is limited to in-frame clones, with some not included. This table has 180,000 or so clones, more than 70% appearing once. There are 17 residues in the CDR3. V was clipped by 1 base and J by 3 bases, with 15 bases between them. Germline V gene sequence: CDR1 SGHDN, CDR2 FVKESK. The sequence was collected from a person aged 65 to 79 with COVID-19, enrolled during active disease. Specimen: peripheral blood. The genes are TRBV14 and TRBJ2-2; a weak D match, TRBD2 (6 bases). The CDR3, as DNA: TGTGCCAGCAGCCAAGTTGTCGGAGCGGGCTACACCGGGGAGCTGTTTTTT. Protein product: CASSQVVGAGYTGELFF. The full variable domain, in which reference TRBV14 and TRBJ2-2 provide the parts outside the CDR3, is EAGVTQFPSHSVIEKGQTVTLRCDPISGHDNLYWYRRVMGKEIKFLLHFVKESKQDESGMPNNRFLAERTGGTYSTLKVQPAELEDSGVYFCASSQVVGAGYTGELFFGEGSRLTVL.